Included here is one T cell receptor beta chain sequence, with context. Its antigen is not identified. This sample is drawn from a study of graft-versus-host responses after intestinal transplantation. V was trimmed by 2 bases and J by 8 bases, leaving 10 bases between them. Germline CDR1 reads LNHDA; CDR2 reads SQIVND (reference sequence). The CDR3 length is 13 residues. Assay used: immunoSEQ multiplex PCR; TCRdb lists only in-frame clones, some missing. The data show 90,000 to 150,000 clones, 90% to 95% seen once. The material sequenced was unstimulated CD4+ T cells sorted from spleen or lymph node cells, taken before intestinal transplant. The chain couples TRBV19 to TRBJ2-1; maybe TRBD2 (6 bases). The source of this sequence is a human donor who received an intestinal transplant. The CDR3, as DNA: TGTGCCAGTAGTATATGGAGGGACGATGAGCAGTTCTTC. Its translation: CASSIWRDDEQFF.